The TCR beta chain under discussion was sequenced for a study of blood T cell repertoires in COVID-19. Study information: The study drew acute and convalescent COVID-19 samples from the United States, Italy and Spain. PBMCs, B-cell-depleted T cells, or T cells provided the cDNA or gDNA that made up the material.

Sequenced by immunoSEQ multiplex PCR; TCRdb stores in-frame clones only, minus some. Of some 200,000 clones listed, about 88% are singletons. This clone has just one count. The CDR3 covers 15 residues. V gave up 4 bases and J gave up 5 bases; unmatched junction bases: 6. Per the germline V gene, CDR1 is SNHLY and CDR2 is FYNNEI. The chain joins TRBV2 to TRBJ1-5; 9 positions match TRBD1. The specimen was peripheral blood. This receptor was identified in an elderly woman in a cohort sampled during active or convalescent COVID-19. The CDR3, as DNA: TGTGCCAGCAGTGGGGGGACAGGGACCGATCAGCCCCAGCATTTT. This sequence encodes CASSGGTGTDQPQHF. The full variable domain, its missing parts supplied by reference TRBV2 and TRBJ1-5, is EPEVTQTPSHQVTQMGQEVILRCVPISNHLYFYWYRQILGQKVEFLVSFYNNEISEKSEIFDDQFSVERPDGSNFTLKIRSTKLEDSAMYFCASSGGTGTDQPQHFGDGTRLSIL.